Listed below are T cell receptor beta chains from one sample, sequenced in a study of PD-1 blockade in classical Hodgkin lymphoma. This table comes from immunoSEQ multiplex PCR, and its TCRdb copy is limited to in-frame clones, with some not included. The repertoire holds roughly 96,000 clones, with roughly 91% as singletons. Here the sequenced sample was peripheral blood mononuclear cells (PBMCs), taken before the fourth cycle of nivolumab. The receptors originated from a human donor with classical Hodgkin lymphoma. CDR3s include the opening cysteine and the closing phenylalanine or tryptophan. Each record gives: J gene, D gene, V gene, clone size, CDR3 DNA, CDR3 protein. The D gene is left open where the match is weak. Only part of the rows carry a size: once, few, many, or a class if the clone is expanded.

TRBJ2-7 | - | TRBV19 | few | TGTGCCAGTAGTCTCGAAGGGACACCAACCAAGATCTACGAGCAGTACTTC | CASSLEGTPTKIYEQYF
TRBJ1-1 | - | TRBV6-4 | - | TGTGCCAGCAGCGGCCACAGCGGGCCGAACACTGAAGCTTTCTTT | CASSGHSGPNTEAFF
TRBJ1-4 | - | TRBV5-4 | - | TGTGCCAGCAGCTTGTTAAGAACTAATGAAAAACTGTTTTTT | CASSLLRTNEKLFF
TRBJ2-1 | - | TRBV11-3 | - | TGTGCCAGCAGCTTAGATGCCAGCGCAAATCACAATGAGCAGTTCTTC | CASSLDASANHNEQFF
TRBJ1-3 | - | TRBV25-1 | - | TGTGCCAGCACTGCCTCTGGAAACACCATATATTTT | CASTASGNTIYF
TRBJ2-7 | - | TRBV28 | - | TGTGCCAGCAGTTTAATTCAGTGGGAGCAGTACTTC | CASSLIQWEQYF
TRBJ2-2 | - | TRBV6-6 | - | TGTGCCACCCGTTCCGGGGAGCTGTTTTTT | CATRSGELFF
TRBJ1-1 | - | TRBV2 | - | TGTGCCAGCAGTGAAGCCGAGGGTTGGGGGAACACTGAAGCTTTCTTT | CASSEAEGWGNTEAFF
TRBJ2-3 | TRBD2 | TRBV30 | - | TGTGCCTGGAGTACCGGACAGCCGGGACTAGCTGGGTATACGCAGTATTTT | CAWSTGQPGLAGYTQYF
TRBJ2-1 | - | TRBV6-1 | - | TGTGCCAGCAGTGAAGCGATGTCCCCAATCCTCCTGAGACAGACCTACAATGAGCAGTTCTTC | CASSEAMSPILLRQTYNEQFF
TRBJ2-2 | - | TRBV28 | - | TGTGCCAGCAGTTTGAGGGGGGGGTACACCGGGGAGCTGTTTTTT | CASSLRGGYTGELFF